The source of this TCR beta chain is a study of blood T cell repertoires in COVID-19. Study background: Samples taken during acute and convalescent COVID-19 were collected in the United States, Italy and Spain. From T cells, B-cell-depleted T cells, or PBMCs came the material, which was cDNA or gDNA.

The ends lost 6 bases at V and 4 bases at J; junction bases unmatched: 6. The length of the CDR3 is 14 residues. Germline V CDR1 and CDR2: SGHTA, FQGNSA. Methods used by the authors: Cell counts per sample came from amplifying reference gene primers. TCRdb keeps only in-frame clones here, not all; method: immunoSEQ multiplex PCR. V, J and clone size reflect that table, while D and trimming were determined from the DNA. The table records approximately 170,000 clones, around nine tenths of them present only once. The receptor was derived from a man in his 60s with active or convalescent COVID-19. The genes are TRBV7-2 and TRBJ1-2; 9 bases agree with TRBD1. Sequenced input: peripheral blood. CDR3 amino acids: CASRADRGGYGYTF. The CDR3 nucleotides are TGTGCCAGCAGGGCGGACAGGGGAGGCTATGGCTACACCTTC.